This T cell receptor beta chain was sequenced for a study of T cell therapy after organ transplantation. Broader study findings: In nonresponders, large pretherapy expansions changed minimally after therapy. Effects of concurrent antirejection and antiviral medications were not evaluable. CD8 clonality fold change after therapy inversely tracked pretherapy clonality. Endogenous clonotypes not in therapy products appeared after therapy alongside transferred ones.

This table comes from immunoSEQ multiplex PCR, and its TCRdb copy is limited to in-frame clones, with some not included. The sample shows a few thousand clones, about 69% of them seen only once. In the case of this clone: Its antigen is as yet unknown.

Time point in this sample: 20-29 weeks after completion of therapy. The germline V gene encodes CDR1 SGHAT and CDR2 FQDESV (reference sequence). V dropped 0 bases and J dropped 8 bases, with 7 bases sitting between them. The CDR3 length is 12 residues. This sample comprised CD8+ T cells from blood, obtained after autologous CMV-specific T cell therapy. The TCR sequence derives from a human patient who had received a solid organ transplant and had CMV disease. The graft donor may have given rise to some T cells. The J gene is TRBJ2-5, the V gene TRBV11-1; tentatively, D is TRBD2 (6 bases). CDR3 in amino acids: CASSLAAGTQYF. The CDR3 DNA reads TGTGCCAGCAGCTTAGCGGCGGGAACCCAGTACTTC.